By proportion, the clone carrying this TCR beta chain is large. As yet, its antigen is unknown. TCRdb passed the 5' RACE reads through MiXCR, listing each CDR3 protein once. The table shows over a thousand distinct CDR3 sequences, with about 31% occurring only once. This sample is drawn from a study of spatial heterogeneity in lung cancer. Whole-study findings and limits: Tumoral mutation counts were tracked by counts of expanded intratumoral alpha and beta TCRs.

Sample time point: sample taken at primary tumor resection. The CDR3 spans 17 residues. The V end was cut by 4 bases, the J end by 1 base, with 20 bases between. Germline V gene data show CDR1 as MGHRA and CDR2 as YSYEKL. Sequenced here: lung tumor tissue, sampled at surgery. This sequence originates from a male donor with early-stage non-small cell lung cancer. The chain carries TRBV4-1 and TRBJ2-7; D is unresolved. The CDR3 coding sequence is TGCGCCAGCAGCCTTCCCCGGAAACCTAGAATGTCCTACGAGCAGTACTTC. Residues: CASSLPRKPRMSYEQYF.